These T cell receptor beta chains were read from a single sample in a study of somatic mutations in cytotoxic T cells in rheumatoid arthritis. TCRdb's table, derived via immunoSEQ multiplex PCR, lists solely in-frame clones and lacks some. The repertoire holds nearly 20,000 clones, with around 79% as singletons. Sequencing was performed on CD8+ T cells sorted from blood. The receptors come from a woman in her 50s in good health. The conserved cysteine and the conserved F or W are not part of the CDR3 here. Clone size, where shown, is once, few, many, or a class for clones that have expanded.

>once|TRBV28
ASSIGTSGGFSTDTQY
>-|TRBV4-3
ASSQSMSGGYNEQF
>-|TRBV7-9
ASSGRDGMNEAF
>few|TRBV15
ATSDQRGRGEKLF
>-|TRBV5-8
ASSFGSQSEAF
>few|TRBV6-5
ATGQGEVNEQF
>-|TRBV27
ASSLLARGYNEQF
>-|TRBV28
ASRDTNYYGYT
>-|TRBV5-4
ASSLGHEQF
>-|TRBV4-1
ASSQENWGQETQY
>-|TRBV15
ATSRVGPSSAF
>medium-sized|TRBV5-8
ASSSEGVSNQPQH
>-|TRBV9
ASSPPGLAGESYEQY
>-|TRBV6-4
ASSESPYYEQY
>-|TRBV7-9
ASSTLAGGGTDTQY
>-|TRBV19
ASSPGAPNTEAF
>-|TRBV10-3
AIRIGTGELF
>-|TRBV27
ASSLSSRTQETQY
>once|TRBV28
ASSFGPPGTEAF
>-|TRBV7-9
ASSEGKWPTDTQY
>once|TRBV4-1
ASSQEGTLNTGELF
>few|TRBV29-1
SVVSTGGTEAF
>-|TRBV28
ASSFGVYRGGYT